These 23 T cell receptor beta chains came from one sample sequenced in a study of human T cells and chemical hapten exposure. TCRdb re-analysed the RACE reads in MiXCR, keeping a single row per CDR3 protein. The sample lists more than 75,000 distinct CDR3 sequences, over 7.5% seen once, with 2% to 2.5% in the top ten. Specified time point: patch test 2, 6 weeks after DPC sensitization. The treatment denotes: therapeutic diphenylcyclopropenone sensitization with weekly scalp DPC. This material consisted of whole blood, taken in connection with sensitization to the hapten diphenylcyclopropenone (DPC). All receptors derive from a woman aged 40 to 49 with alopecia areata. Some clones in this sample may be carry-over from other donors' samples.

The V gene is TRBV29-1, the J gene TRBJ2-5; D gene unclear. Trimming cost V 6 bases and J 2 bases, with 16 bases left between them. This CDR3 has 14 residues. Germline CDR1 SQVTM, CDR2 ANQGSEA. The CDR3 loop is CSVSDMYGQETQYF. The DNA for the CDR3 is TGCAGCGTATCGGATATGTATGGGCAAGAGACCCAGTACTTC.

This clonotype has a count of ten or more. The rearrangement joins TRBV12-3 or TRBV12-4 to TRBJ1-1; D gene uncertain. This CDR3 spans 14 amino acids. V was trimmed by 1 base and J by 1 base, leaving 7 bases between them. CDR3 sequence (DNA): TGTGCCAGCAGTTTAGGGGCGGGGAACACTGAAGCTTTCTTT. It encodes CASSLGAGNTEAFF.

This clonotype showed up many times. CDR3 amino acids: CASTERLAGGDEQYF. As DNA, the CDR3 is TGTGCCAGCACCGAACGACTAGCGGGAGGGGACGAGCAGTACTTC. This chain connects TRBV6-2 or TRBV6-3 to TRBJ2-7; 14 positions agree with TRBD2. The CDR3 is 15 amino acids. The V gene's germline CDR1 is MNHEY and CDR2 SVGEGT. With V trimmed by 7 bases and J by 5 bases, 7 bases remained unmatched.

This clonotype was detected only a few times. The V and J genes are TRBV27 and TRBJ2-7, with D possibly TRBD2 on 5 matching bases. The germline gives CDR1 MNHEY, CDR2 SMNVEV (reference sequence). Trimming shortened V by 0 bases and J by 7 bases, and 10 bases separated the two germline ends. The CDR3 is 13 amino acids. As DNA, the CDR3 is TGTGCCAGCAGTTTATCCACTACGGGGGAGCAGTACTTC. It yields the protein CASSLSTTGEQYF.

The table lists this clonotype with a few counts. V gene TRBV19 combines with J gene TRBJ1-1; D not resolved. Between the trimmed V and J ends, which lost 3 bases and 1 base, there was a span of 6 bases. Germline V CDR1 and CDR2: LNHDA, SQIVND (reference sequence). CDR3 length: 13 amino acids. The DNA of the CDR3 is TGTGCCAGTAGTATGAGAAGGAACACTGAAGCTTTCTTT. This translates into CASSMRRNTEAFF.

CDR3 sequence: CASSWTHYEQYF. As DNA, the CDR3 is TGTGCCAGCAGTTGGACCCACTACGAGCAGTACTTC. The V and J genes are TRBV28 and TRBJ2-7; D is unclear. Germline V gene lookup returns CDR1 MDHEN and CDR2 SYDVKM. The V gene lost 4 bases and the J gene lost 3 bases, with 7 bases spanning the gap. This CDR3 has 12 amino acids.

V gene TRBV7-9 combines with J gene TRBJ1-3; 7 bases are shared with TRBD1. J was trimmed by 4 bases and V by 8 bases; bases with no gene match: 8. The CDR3 loop spans 14 amino acids. Germline V gene sequence: CDR1 SEHNR, CDR2 FQNEAQ (reference sequence). The CDR3 here is CASGLTGTGNTIYF. The CDR3 DNA reads as TGTGCCAGCGGGCTGACAGGGACCGGAAACACCATATATTTT.

This clonotype has at least ten counts. This sequence joins TRBV7-2 and TRBJ1-1, with 10 bases fitting TRBD1. CDR1 SGHTA and CDR2 FQGNSA come from the germline V gene. The CDR3 length is 16 residues. After removal of 4 bases from V and 4 bases from J, the junction contained 9 bases not matched to a gene. CDR3 sequence (DNA): TGTGCCAGCAGCTGGGCTCCCCGGACAGGGGGCACTGAAGCTTTCTTT. Its translation: CASSWAPRTGGTEAFF.

The sample holds a few counts of this clonotype. This CDR3 reads CASSPDSHSGNTIYF. In DNA, the CDR3 is TGTGCCAGCAGCCCAGACAGTCACTCTGGAAACACCATATATTTT. The rearrangement links TRBV6-5 to TRBJ1-3; D might be TRBD1 (5 bases). CDR3 length: 15 amino acids. Germline values: CDR1 MNHEY, CDR2 SVGAGI. Trimming removed 6 bases at V and 0 bases at J, with 12 bases between.

This clonotype occurred a few times. V and J are TRBV28 and TRBJ2-1, with D perhaps matching TRBD1 (6 bases). CDR3 length equals 17 residues. With 0 bases removed from V and 2 bases from J, the gap between germline ends came to 14 bases. Germline V gene lookup returns CDR1 MDHEN and CDR2 SYDVKM. The CDR3 coding sequence is TGTGCCAGCAGTTTATGGGCCCCGACAGGTACCTACAATGAGCAGTTCTTC. Residues: CASSLWAPTGTYNEQFF.

This clonotype has at least ten counts. The chain employs TRBV29-1 and TRBJ2-1; D is unclear. Trimming shortened V by 5 bases and J by 1 base, and 12 bases separated the two germline ends. Germline V gene sequence: CDR1 SQVTM, CDR2 ANQGSEA. The CDR3 covers 14 residues. The CDR3 reads CSVQLHTSYNEQFF. DNA of the CDR3: TGCAGCGTTCAACTCCATACATCCTACAATGAGCAGTTCTTC.

The chain carries TRBV3-1 and TRBJ1-1, with no clear D. Germline V lookup: CDR1 LGHDT, CDR2 YNNKEL (reference sequence). Deletions cut 8 bases from V and 7 bases from J, with 14 bases between. CDR3 length: 12 amino acids. The CDR3 loop reads CASGMGMREAFF. CDR3 sequence (DNA): TGTGCCAGCGGGATGGGGATGCGTGAAGCTTTCTTT.

This clonotype was seen ten or more times. This sequence joins TRBV5-1 and TRBJ2-5; a weak D match, TRBD2 (5 bases). V was cut by 0 bases and J by 1 base, with 10 bases left in between. This CDR3 contains 15 residues. Germline CDR1 reads SGHRS; CDR2 reads YFSETQ. CDR3 sequence: CASSLVTAAQETQYF. For the CDR3, the DNA is TGCGCCAGCAGCTTGGTTACAGCGGCCCAAGAGACCCAGTACTTC.

This clonotype was found many times. The V gene is TRBV11-2, the J gene TRBJ2-2; 8 nucleotides align to TRBD2. Trimming took 5 bases from V and 1 from J; bases not matched to a gene: 12. In germline, CDR1 is SGHAT, CDR2 FQNNGV. This CDR3 has 18 residues. The CDR3 sequence is CASSQTSGRAKNTGELFF. In DNA, the CDR3 is TGTGCCAGCAGCCAAACCAGCGGGAGAGCCAAGAACACCGGGGAGCTGTTTTTT. The full variable domain, completed using reference TRBV11-2 and TRBJ2-2, is EAGVAQSPRYKIIEKRQSVAFWCNPISGHATLYWYQQILGQGPKLLIQFQNNGVVDDSQLPKDRFSAERLKGVDSTLKIQPAKLEDSAVYLCASSQTSGRAKNTGELFFGEGSRLTVL.

The V call is TRBV6-1, the J call TRBJ2-1; weak D call: TRBD1 (6 bases). V was clipped by 3 bases and J by 12 bases, with 12 bases between them. The germline gives CDR1 MNHNS, CDR2 SASEGT. The CDR3 consists of 12 residues. The CDR3 sequence: CASSDNGQPQFF. Here the CDR3 DNA reads TGTGCCAGCAGTGACAACGGACAGCCGCAGTTCTTC.

CDR3 residues: CASSDGGFSGNTIYF. CDR3 sequence (DNA): TGCGCCAGCAGTGACGGCGGTTTCTCTGGAAACACCATATATTTT. This sequence joins TRBV10-2 and TRBJ1-3, with D unresolved. In germline, CDR1 is WSHSY, CDR2 SAAADI. Trimming pared 3 bases from V and 0 bases from J, leaving 9 bases between. The CDR3 has 15 residues.

There are a few counts of this clonotype. The chain joins TRBV27 to TRBJ1-1, with 7 nucleotides matching TRBD1. CDR3 length: 14 residues. The V gene's germline CDR1 is MNHEY and CDR2 SMNVEV (reference sequence). V shed 6 bases and J 2 bases; nucleotides not matched to a gene: 6. For the CDR3, the DNA is TGTGCCAGCAGGAACAGGGGACCCAACACTGAAGCTTTCTTT. This gives the protein CASRNRGPNTEAFF.

This clonotype was counted many times. The chain uses TRBV6-4 and TRBJ2-7; D is unresolved. CDR1 is MRHNA, CDR2 SNTAGT, per germline. V lost 2 bases to trimming and J lost 4 bases, with 6 bases between them. The CDR3 runs 12 residues. The CDR3 is CASSDSIYEQYF. The CDR3 coding sequence is TGTGCCAGCAGTGACAGTATATACGAGCAGTACTTC.

This clonotype was observed a few times. The V gene is TRBV4-2, the J gene TRBJ1-2; D gene unclear. This CDR3 has 15 amino acids. From germline, CDR1 is LGHNA and CDR2 YNFKEQ. V lost 0 bases and J 1 base, leaving 9 bases between the germline ends. As DNA, the CDR3 is TGTGCCAGCAGCCAAGATGAGCTGAATAACTATGGCTACACCTTC. It encodes CASSQDELNNYGYTF.

V and J are TRBV4-3 and TRBJ2-1, with D unresolved. Germline lookup yields CDR1 LGHNA and CDR2 YSLEER. The V end was cut by 1 base, the J end by 4 bases, with 20 bases between. The CDR3 is made up of 18 amino acids. The CDR3 reads CASSQGPGPSAVYNEQFF. The CDR3 region has the DNA TGCGCCAGCAGCCAAGGCCCCGGGCCTTCAGCAGTTTACAATGAGCAGTTCTTC.

This clonotype was observed many times. The chain is built from TRBV5-1 and TRBJ2-1; perhaps TRBD2 as D (6 bases). The ends were cut back, 4 bases at V and 0 bases at J, with 8 bases in the middle. Looked up from germline, CDR1 is SGHRS and CDR2 is YFSETQ. The CDR3 is 14 residues long. In DNA form, the CDR3 reads TGCGCCAGCAGCCTTAGCGGCTCCTACAATGAGCAGTTCTTC. Its protein product is CASSLSGSYNEQFF.

This clonotype was counted ten times or more. At one of its ends the junction is not consistent with the germline gene, which may arise from a read error. The V gene is TRBV29-1, the J gene TRBJ2-5; 11 bases map to TRBD1. Germline CDR1 and CDR2: SQVTM and ANQGSEA. CDR3 length: 13 amino acids. CDR3 region: CSVADRGQGTQYF. Written as DNA, the CDR3 is TGCAGCGTTGCGGACAGGGGGCAAGGGACCCAGTACTTC.

This clonotype was seen at least ten times. J is TRBJ2-4 and V is TRBV9, with D perhaps TRBD1 (5 bases). Germline loops: CDR1 SGDLS, CDR2 YYNGEE. V lost 0 bases and J 5 bases, leaving 12 bases between the germline ends. The CDR3 runs to 15 residues. The chain's CDR3 is CASSVDGAMENIQYF. CDR3 nucleotides: TGTGCCAGCAGCGTAGATGGGGCCATGGAAAACATTCAGTACTTC.